Listed below are T cell receptor beta chains from one sample, sequenced in a study of blood T cell repertoires in COVID-19. The data were produced by immunoSEQ multiplex PCR, yet TCRdb's version contains in-frame clones alone and is incomplete. The sample shows under 55,000 clones, roughly 80% of them seen only once. Sequencing used peripheral blood. These receptors all come from a human donor in a cohort sampled during active COVID-19. The CDR3 runs from the conserved cysteine through the conserved F or W. The D gene is left open where the match is weak. Where a row states a size, it is once, few, many or the class of an expanded clone; other rows omit it.

CDR3aa: CASSRSLEFPTEAFF
CDR3nt: TGTGCCAGTAGCCGGAGTCTCGAGTTCCCCACTGAAGCTTTCTTT
v_gene: TRBV19
d_gene: .
j_gene: TRBJ1-1
abundance: .

CDR3aa: CASSSWALGEFF
CDR3nt: TGTGCCAGCAGTTCGTGGGCCCTCGGGGAGTTCTTC
v_gene: TRBV28
d_gene: .
j_gene: TRBJ2-1
abundance: once

CDR3aa: CASKTLSNQPQHF
CDR3nt: TGTGCCAGCAAGACACTGAGCAATCAGCCCCAGCATTTT
v_gene: TRBV2
d_gene: .
j_gene: TRBJ1-5
abundance: few

CDR3aa: CAISQGPHRGSEKLFF
CDR3nt: TGTGCCATCTCACAGGGGCCCCACCGGGGGAGCGAAAAACTGTTTTTT
v_gene: TRBV19
d_gene: TRBD1
j_gene: TRBJ1-4
abundance: .

CDR3aa: CASSQDGLRNTGELFF
CDR3nt: TGTGCCAGCAGCCAAGATGGCCTCAGGAACACCGGGGAGCTGTTTTTT
v_gene: TRBV3-1/TRBV3-2
d_gene: .
j_gene: TRBJ2-2
abundance: few

CDR3aa: CASSISGRGSHSPLHF
CDR3nt: TGTGCCAGTAGTATTTCGGGCAGGGGGTCTCATTCACCCCTCCACTTT
v_gene: TRBV19
d_gene: TRBD1
j_gene: TRBJ1-6
abundance: .

CDR3aa: CASSLGGQGATDTQYF
CDR3nt: TGCGCCAGCAGCTTGGGGGGACAGGGGGCAACAGATACGCAGTATTTT
v_gene: TRBV5-1
d_gene: TRBD1
j_gene: TRBJ2-3
abundance: .

CDR3aa: CASSAGTSGADTQYF
CDR3nt: TGTGCCAGCAGTGCCGGGACTAGCGGGGCAGATACGCAGTATTTT
v_gene: TRBV6-4
d_gene: TRBD2
j_gene: TRBJ2-3
abundance: few

CDR3aa: CASSLNLQRAGANVLTF
CDR3nt: TGTGCCAGCAGCTTAAACCTCCAGAGGGCAGGGGCCAACGTCCTGACTTTC
v_gene: TRBV7-8
d_gene: .
j_gene: TRBJ2-6
abundance: .

CDR3aa: CASSELAGGGEQYF
CDR3nt: TGTGCCAGCAGTGAATTAGCAGGGGGTGGCGAGCAGTACTTC
v_gene: TRBV25-1
d_gene: TRBD1
j_gene: TRBJ2-7
abundance: once

CDR3aa: CASSLERTSYGYTF
CDR3nt: TGTGCCAGCAGCTTAGAAAGGACTTCGTATGGCTACACCTTC
v_gene: TRBV5-4
d_gene: .
j_gene: TRBJ1-2
abundance: .

CDR3aa: CASSIQAEMNTEAFF
CDR3nt: TGTGCCAGTAGTATTCAGGCCGAGATGAACACTGAAGCTTTCTTT
v_gene: TRBV19
d_gene: .
j_gene: TRBJ1-1
abundance: .

CDR3aa: CASSPRQEATDEQYF
CDR3nt: TGTGCCAGCTCACCTAGACAGGAAGCAACCGACGAGCAGTACTTC
v_gene: TRBV18
d_gene: .
j_gene: TRBJ2-7
abundance: .

CDR3aa: CASRADSGGPVDTQYF
CDR3nt: TGTGCCAGCAGGGCCGATAGCGGGGGGCCAGTGGATACGCAGTATTTT
v_gene: TRBV5-4
d_gene: TRBD2
j_gene: TRBJ2-3
abundance: .

CDR3aa: CASSPPGPLPLHF
CDR3nt: TGTGCCAGCTCACCACCGGGGCCCCTACCCCTCCACTTT
v_gene: TRBV18
d_gene: .
j_gene: TRBJ1-6
abundance: once

CDR3aa: CASSIGTGASYGYTF
CDR3nt: TGTGCCAGTAGTATTGGGACAGGGGCAAGCTATGGCTACACCTTC
v_gene: TRBV19
d_gene: TRBD1
j_gene: TRBJ1-2
abundance: .

CDR3aa: CASSPIARDSPLHF
CDR3nt: TGTGCCAGCAGCCCCATAGCCAGGGATTCACCCCTCCACTTT
v_gene: TRBV3-1/TRBV3-2
d_gene: .
j_gene: TRBJ1-6
abundance: .

CDR3aa: CASSARGGRSTDTQYF
CDR3nt: TGTGCCAGCAGCGCTAGGGGCGGTCGTAGCACAGATACGCAGTATTTT
v_gene: TRBV9
d_gene: .
j_gene: TRBJ2-3
abundance: .

CDR3aa: CASSPGGKNTEAFF
CDR3nt: TGTGCCAGCAGCCCGGGAGGCAAGAACACTGAAGCTTTCTTT
v_gene: TRBV6-2/TRBV6-3
d_gene: .
j_gene: TRBJ1-1
abundance: .

CDR3aa: CSVEGAPGANVLTF
CDR3nt: TGCAGCGTTGAGGGGGCTCCTGGGGCCAACGTCCTGACTTTC
v_gene: TRBV29-1
d_gene: .
j_gene: TRBJ2-6
abundance: .

CDR3aa: CASREGDSDNYGYTF
CDR3nt: TGTGCCAGCAGAGAGGGGGACAGCGATAACTATGGCTACACCTTC
v_gene: TRBV2
d_gene: TRBD1
j_gene: TRBJ1-2
abundance: .

CDR3aa: CATRERGQGSGNTIYF
CDR3nt: TGTGCCACCAGAGAACGGGGACAGGGTTCGGGAAACACCATATATTTT
v_gene: TRBV6-1
d_gene: TRBD1
j_gene: TRBJ1-3
abundance: .

CDR3aa: CASSQDSSGYGYTF
CDR3nt: TGCGCCAGCAGCCAAGACAGTTCGGGGTATGGCTACACCTTC
v_gene: TRBV4-3
d_gene: .
j_gene: TRBJ1-2
abundance: .

CDR3aa: CASSIRISYGYTF
CDR3nt: TGTGCCAGCAGCATCAGGATCTCATATGGCTACACCTTC
v_gene: TRBV12-3/TRBV12-4
d_gene: .
j_gene: TRBJ1-2
abundance: .

CDR3aa: CASSSIQTGVDGYTF
CDR3nt: TGTGCCAGTAGTAGCATTCAGACAGGGGTTGATGGCTACACCTTC
v_gene: TRBV19
d_gene: TRBD1
j_gene: TRBJ1-2
abundance: .

CDR3aa: CASRLAGTDTQYF
CDR3nt: TGTGCCAGCAGGCTAGCGGGCACAGATACGCAGTATTTT
v_gene: TRBV5-4
d_gene: TRBD2
j_gene: TRBJ2-3
abundance: .

CDR3aa: CASSSEAKNIQYF
CDR3nt: TGTGCCAGCAGCTCCGAGGCCAAAAACATTCAGTACTTC
v_gene: TRBV7-2
d_gene: .
j_gene: TRBJ2-4
abundance: once

CDR3aa: CASSSGTGDYEQYF
CDR3nt: TGTGCCAGCAGTTCCGGGACAGGGGATTACGAGCAGTACTTC
v_gene: TRBV28
d_gene: TRBD1
j_gene: TRBJ2-7
abundance: few

CDR3aa: CASSLASGGAGSTDTQYF
CDR3nt: TGCGCCAGCAGCTTGGCTAGCGGGGGGGCCGGTAGCACAGATACGCAGTATTTT
v_gene: TRBV5-1
d_gene: TRBD2
j_gene: TRBJ2-3
abundance: .

CDR3aa: CASSSAPGEEETQYF
CDR3nt: TGTGCCAGCAGCTCAGCACCGGGGGAGGAAGAGACCCAGTACTTC
v_gene: TRBV5-4
d_gene: .
j_gene: TRBJ2-5
abundance: .

CDR3aa: CASSPLRGNTGELFF
CDR3nt: TGTGCCAGCAGCCCCTTAAGGGGGAACACCGGGGAGCTGTTTTTT
v_gene: TRBV7-8
d_gene: .
j_gene: TRBJ2-2
abundance: .

CDR3aa: CACSSGGGKWNTEAFF
CDR3nt: TGTGCCTGCTCATCAGGCGGGGGCAAATGGAACACTGAAGCTTTCTTT
v_gene: TRBV19
d_gene: .
j_gene: TRBJ1-1
abundance: .

CDR3aa: CASSPTPGRNQPQHF
CDR3nt: TGTGCCAGCAGCCCAACCCCAGGGCGGAATCAGCCCCAGCATTTT
v_gene: TRBV5-5
d_gene: .
j_gene: TRBJ1-5
abundance: .

CDR3aa: CAYQWLAGNTIYF
CDR3nt: TGTGCCTACCAATGGTTAGCTGGAAACACCATATATTTT
v_gene: TRBV30
d_gene: .
j_gene: TRBJ1-3
abundance: .

CDR3aa: CASSSPPGDRATYEQYF
CDR3nt: TGTGCCAGCAGCTCACCCCCCGGCGACAGGGCGACTTACGAGCAGTACTTC
v_gene: TRBV7-9
d_gene: TRBD1
j_gene: TRBJ2-7
abundance: .

CDR3aa: CASRGLSETQYF
CDR3nt: TGTGCCAGCAGGGGGCTTTCAGAGACCCAGTACTTC
v_gene: TRBV7-9
d_gene: .
j_gene: TRBJ2-5
abundance: few

CDR3aa: CASRQGALSSYEQYF
CDR3nt: TGTGCCAGCAGACAGGGGGCACTATCCTCCTACGAGCAGTACTTC
v_gene: TRBV27
d_gene: TRBD1
j_gene: TRBJ2-7
abundance: medium-sized

CDR3aa: CASSPTGAAGNTIYF
CDR3nt: TGTGCCAGCTCACCAACAGGGGCAGCGGGAAACACCATATATTTT
v_gene: TRBV18
d_gene: TRBD1
j_gene: TRBJ1-3
abundance: once

CDR3aa: CASSQDGIGTSVDEQFF
CDR3nt: TGCGCCAGCAGCCAAGATGGGATAGGGACTAGCGTCGATGAGCAGTTCTTC
v_gene: TRBV4-1
d_gene: TRBD2
j_gene: TRBJ2-1
abundance: once

CDR3aa: CASSQNPVAGQTSGVQYF
CDR3nt: TGCGCCAGCAGCCAAAACCCCGTGGCGGGGCAAACCTCGGGGGTGCAGTACTTC
v_gene: TRBV4-1
d_gene: .
j_gene: TRBJ2-7
abundance: .

CDR3aa: CASSFSTDTDTQYF
CDR3nt: TGTGCCAGCAGCTTCTCGACAGACACAGATACGCAGTATTTT
v_gene: TRBV7-9
d_gene: .
j_gene: TRBJ2-3
abundance: many

CDR3aa: CASSLRQGVIQETQYF
CDR3nt: TGTGCCAGCAGCTTGAGACAGGGTGTTATTCAAGAGACCCAGTACTTC
v_gene: TRBV5-6
d_gene: TRBD1
j_gene: TRBJ2-5
abundance: .

CDR3aa: CASSVGTGGLAATNEKLFF
CDR3nt: TGTGCCAGCAGTGTGGGGACAGGGGGCCTCGCTGCAACTAATGAAAAACTGTTTTTT
v_gene: TRBV6-1
d_gene: TRBD1
j_gene: TRBJ1-4
abundance: once

CDR3aa: CASSFRTDASGANVLTF
CDR3nt: TGTGCCAGCAGCTTCCGGACAGACGCCTCTGGGGCCAACGTCCTGACTTTC
v_gene: TRBV7-2
d_gene: .
j_gene: TRBJ2-6
abundance: once

CDR3aa: CASSGGSYNEKLFF
CDR3nt: TGTGCCAGCAGCGGAGGGTCCTACAATGAAAAACTGTTTTTT
v_gene: TRBV9
d_gene: .
j_gene: TRBJ1-4
abundance: .

CDR3aa: CASSLGTGDSPLHF
CDR3nt: TGTGCCAGCAGCTTGGGAACAGGGGATTCACCCCTCCACTTT
v_gene: TRBV7-9
d_gene: TRBD1
j_gene: TRBJ1-6
abundance: .

CDR3aa: CASSQDIQGAQPQHF
CDR3nt: TGCGCCAGCAGCCAAGATATACAGGGAGCCCAGCCCCAGCATTTT
v_gene: TRBV4-3
d_gene: .
j_gene: TRBJ1-5
abundance: .

CDR3aa: CASSIRAWGVGEKLFF
CDR3nt: TGTGCCAGTAGTATACGAGCCTGGGGAGTTGGAGAAAAACTGTTTTTT
v_gene: TRBV19
d_gene: .
j_gene: TRBJ1-4
abundance: few

CDR3aa: CASSLGDRGTYEQYF
CDR3nt: TGCGCCAGCAGCTTGGGGGACCGGGGGACCTACGAGCAGTACTTC
v_gene: TRBV5-1
d_gene: .
j_gene: TRBJ2-7
abundance: .

CDR3aa: CAWSRDPGNSPLHF
CDR3nt: TGTGCCTGGAGTCGAGATCCCGGTAATTCACCCCTCCACTTT
v_gene: TRBV30
d_gene: .
j_gene: TRBJ1-6
abundance: .

CDR3aa: CASSLSGTYNSPLHF
CDR3nt: TGTGCCAGCAGCTTATCGGGAACCTATAATTCACCCCTCCACTTT
v_gene: TRBV7-9
d_gene: .
j_gene: TRBJ1-6
abundance: .

CDR3aa: CASSFLLPGQGFYGYTF
CDR3nt: TGTGCCAGCAGCTTTCTATTACCGGGACAGGGGTTCTATGGCTACACCTTC
v_gene: TRBV7-3
d_gene: TRBD1
j_gene: TRBJ1-2
abundance: .

CDR3aa: CASSYPGGRFSYNEQFF
CDR3nt: TGTGCCAGCAGTTACCCGGGAGGGAGATTCTCCTACAATGAGCAGTTCTTC
v_gene: TRBV6-2/TRBV6-3
d_gene: TRBD2
j_gene: TRBJ2-1
abundance: .

CDR3aa: CAWSSGGAPATNEKLFF
CDR3nt: TGTGCCTGGAGTTCGGGAGGGGCCCCTGCAACTAATGAAAAACTGTTTTTT
v_gene: TRBV30
d_gene: .
j_gene: TRBJ1-4
abundance: .

CDR3aa: CASSVVEGAGWETQYF
CDR3nt: TGTGCCAGCAGCGTAGTAGAGGGGGCGGGTTGGGAGACCCAGTACTTC
v_gene: TRBV9
d_gene: TRBD1
j_gene: TRBJ2-5
abundance: .